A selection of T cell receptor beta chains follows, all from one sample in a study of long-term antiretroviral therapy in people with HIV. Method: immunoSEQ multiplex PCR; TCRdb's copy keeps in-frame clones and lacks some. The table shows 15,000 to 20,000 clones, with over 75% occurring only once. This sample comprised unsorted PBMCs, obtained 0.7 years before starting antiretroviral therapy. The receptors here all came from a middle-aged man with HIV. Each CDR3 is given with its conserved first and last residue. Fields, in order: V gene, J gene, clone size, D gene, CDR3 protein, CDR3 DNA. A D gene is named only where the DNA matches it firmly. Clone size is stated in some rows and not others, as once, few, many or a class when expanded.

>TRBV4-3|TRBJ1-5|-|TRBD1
CASSRGQGYREPQHF
TGCGCCAGCAGCCGGGGACAGGGCTACCGTGAGCCCCAGCATTTT
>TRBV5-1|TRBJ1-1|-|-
CASSLTVDTEAFF
TGCGCCAGCAGCCTTACAGTAGACACTGAAGCTTTCTTT
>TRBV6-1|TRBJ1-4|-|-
CASSNGGTFDEKLFF
TGTGCCAGCAGCAATGGGGGGACATTTGATGAAAAACTGTTTTTT
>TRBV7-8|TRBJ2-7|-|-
CASSFLEDSFYEQYF
TGTGCCAGCAGCTTTTTAGAGGACTCTTTCTACGAGCAGTACTTC
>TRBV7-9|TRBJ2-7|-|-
CASSLEGSGYEQYF
TGTGCCAGCAGCTTAGAGGGTTCGGGCTACGAGCAGTACTTC
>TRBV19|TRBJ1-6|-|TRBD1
CASSRQGGNSPLHF
TGTGCCAGTAGTAGACAGGGCGGTAATTCACCCCTCCACTTT
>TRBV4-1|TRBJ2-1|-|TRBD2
CASSRDPGTSVRNEQFF
TGCGCCAGCAGCCGAGATCCCGGGACTAGCGTACGCAATGAGCAGTTCTTC
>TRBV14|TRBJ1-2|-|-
CASSQGRNGYTF
TGTGCCAGCAGCCAAGGACGAAATGGCTACACCTTC
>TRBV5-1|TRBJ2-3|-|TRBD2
CASSFLAGASTDTQYF
TGCGCCAGCAGCTTCTTAGCGGGGGCTAGCACAGATACGCAGTATTTT
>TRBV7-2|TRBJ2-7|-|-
CASSLRAKTPYYEQYF
TGTGCCAGCAGCTTGAGAGCCAAAACTCCTTACTACGAGCAGTACTTC
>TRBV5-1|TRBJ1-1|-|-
CASSGDGTYTEAFF
TGCGCCAGCAGCGGAGATGGGACTTACACTGAAGCTTTCTTT
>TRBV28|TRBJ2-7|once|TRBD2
CASSTIGPGLAGTDYEQYF
TGTGCCAGCAGTACAATTGGGCCGGGACTAGCGGGGACCGACTACGAGCAGTACTTC
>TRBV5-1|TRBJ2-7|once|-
CASSLYSLADEQYF
TGCGCCAGCAGCTTATATTCGCTCGCTGACGAGCAGTACTTC
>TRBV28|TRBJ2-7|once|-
CASIPNQVITAEQYF
TGTGCCAGCATACCCAACCAGGTCATAACGGCCGAGCAGTACTTC
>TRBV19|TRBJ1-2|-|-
CASSGNYGYTF
TGTGCCAGTAGTGGCAACTATGGCTACACCTTC
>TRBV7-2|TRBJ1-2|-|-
CASSPRGPANYGYTF
TGTGCCAGCAGCCCCCGGGGGCCAGCTAACTATGGCTACACCTTC
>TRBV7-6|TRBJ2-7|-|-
CASSQFEGLTYEQYF
TGTGCCAGCAGCCAATTTGAGGGGTTGACCTACGAGCAGTACTTC
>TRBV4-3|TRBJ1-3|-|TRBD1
CASSQLDRVNTIYF
TGCGCCAGCAGCCAACTGGACAGGGTGAACACCATATATTTT
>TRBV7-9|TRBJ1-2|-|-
CASSLSPRDHGYTF
TGTGCCAGCAGCTTATCACCCAGGGACCATGGCTACACCTTC
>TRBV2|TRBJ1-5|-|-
CASSEGALGQPQHF
TGTGCCAGCAGTGAAGGGGCCCTTGGTCAGCCCCAGCATTTT
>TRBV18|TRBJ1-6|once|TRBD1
CASSTQTGVDSPLHF
TGTGCCAGCTCAACTCAGACAGGGGTGGATTCACCCCTCCACTTT
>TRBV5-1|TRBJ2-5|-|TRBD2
CASSLGTSGGEETQYF
TGCGCCAGCAGCCTTGGCACTAGCGGGGGGGAAGAGACCCAGTACTTC
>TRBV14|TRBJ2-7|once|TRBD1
CASSQSWDRGFDYGGEQYF
TGTGCCAGCAGCCAGTCTTGGGACAGGGGTTTCGATTACGGAGGCGAGCAGTACTTC
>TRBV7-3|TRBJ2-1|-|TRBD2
CASSIIAGDENEQFF
TGTGCCAGCAGCATAATAGCGGGGGATGAAAATGAGCAGTTCTTC
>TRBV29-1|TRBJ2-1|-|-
CSVAEFSYNEQFF
TGCAGCGTAGCGGAGTTCTCCTACAATGAGCAGTTCTTC
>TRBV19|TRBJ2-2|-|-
CASSIFGVRYDTGELFF
TGTGCCAGTAGTATTTTCGGGGTCAGATATGACACCGGGGAGCTGTTTTTT
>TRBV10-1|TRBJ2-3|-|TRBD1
CASSPDRVRDDTQYF
TGCGCCAGCAGCCCCGACAGGGTTCGCGACGATACGCAGTATTTT
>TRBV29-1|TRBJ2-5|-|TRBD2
CSVVRGGRALEETQYF
TGCAGCGTTGTCAGAGGCGGGAGGGCCCTGGAGGAGACCCAGTACTTC
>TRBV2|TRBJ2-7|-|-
CASSEGLGGAHEQYF
TGTGCCAGCAGTGAAGGTTTGGGGGGCGCTCATGAGCAGTACTTC
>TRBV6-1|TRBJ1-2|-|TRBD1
CASSARRQGLYGYTF
TGTGCCAGCAGTGCCCGCCGACAGGGACTCTATGGCTACACCTTC
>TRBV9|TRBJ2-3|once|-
CASSTWVVDTQYF
TGTGCCAGCAGCACCTGGGTGGTAGATACGCAGTATTTT
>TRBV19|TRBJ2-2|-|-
CATSRVGGANTGELFF
TGTGCCACCAGCAGGGTAGGGGGGGCGAACACCGGGGAGCTGTTTTTT
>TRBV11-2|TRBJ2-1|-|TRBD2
CASSLAGGTNEQFF
TGTGCCAGCAGCTTAGCGGGAGGTACCAATGAGCAGTTCTTC
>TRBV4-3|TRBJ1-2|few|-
CASSQFFRGSDGYTF
TGCGCCAGCAGCCAGTTTTTCAGGGGTTCGGATGGCTACACCTTC
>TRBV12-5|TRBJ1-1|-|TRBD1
CASVQDRAGEAFF
TGTGCTAGTGTCCAGGACAGGGCTGGTGAAGCTTTCTTT
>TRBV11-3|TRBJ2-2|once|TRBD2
CASSHLGGRADGELFF
TGTGCCAGCAGCCACCTAGGCGGGAGGGCCGACGGGGAGCTGTTTTTT
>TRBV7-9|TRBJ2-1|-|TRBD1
CASSLSTGGPDSSYNEQFF
TGTGCCAGCAGCTTATCGACAGGGGGCCCCGACAGCTCCTACAATGAGCAGTTCTTC
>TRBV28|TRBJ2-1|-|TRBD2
CASSGLAGLNEQFF
TGTGCCAGCAGTGGGCTAGCGGGGCTCAATGAGCAGTTCTTC
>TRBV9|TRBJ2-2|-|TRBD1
CASSAGQGDPGELFF
TGTGCCAGCAGCGCGGGACAGGGGGATCCCGGGGAGCTGTTTTTT
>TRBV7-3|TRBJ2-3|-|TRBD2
CASRSLAGGLDTQYF
TGTGCCAGCAGATCCCTAGCGGGAGGGTTAGATACGCAGTATTTT
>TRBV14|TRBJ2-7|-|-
CASSRYPGSYEQYF
TGTGCCAGCAGCCGATACCCCGGGTCCTACGAGCAGTACTTC
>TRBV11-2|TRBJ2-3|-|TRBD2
CASSWGGVVLAQYF
TGTGCCAGCAGCTGGGGGGGAGTGGTCCTTGCGCAGTATTTT
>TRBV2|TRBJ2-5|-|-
CASSEDIQETQYF
TGTGCCAGCAGTGAAGACATCCAAGAGACCCAGTACTTC
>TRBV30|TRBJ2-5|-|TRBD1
CAWSVFGTAQETQYF
TGTGCCTGGAGTGTATTCGGGACAGCCCAAGAGACCCAGTACTTC
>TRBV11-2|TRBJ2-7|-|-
CASSQNKGSGSYEQYF
TGTGCCAGCAGTCAAAACAAGGGGTCGGGTTCCTACGAGCAGTACTTC
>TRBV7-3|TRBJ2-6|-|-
CASSLTPSGANVLTF
TGTGCCAGCAGCTTAACCCCGAGTGGGGCCAACGTCCTGACTTTC
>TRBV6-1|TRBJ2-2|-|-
CASSEGPGAGGTGELFF
TGTGCCAGCAGTGAAGGGCCAGGGGCCGGTGGGACCGGGGAGCTGTTTTTT
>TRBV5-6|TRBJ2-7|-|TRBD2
CASSLGAGGYEQYF
TGTGCCAGCAGCTTGGGAGCGGGAGGATACGAGCAGTACTTC
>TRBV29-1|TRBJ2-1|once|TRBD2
CSARLAGDEQFF
TGCAGCGCCAGACTAGCGGGAGATGAGCAGTTCTTC
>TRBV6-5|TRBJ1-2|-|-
CASSYSKQGRGGYTF
TGTGCCAGCAGTTACTCGAAACAGGGACGAGGTGGCTACACCTTC
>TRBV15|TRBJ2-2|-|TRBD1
CATSPSLPRTGIYTGELFF
TGTGCCACCAGCCCCAGTCTACCACGGACAGGGATTTACACCGGGGAGCTGTTTTTT
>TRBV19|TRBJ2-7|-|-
CASSARAESYEQYF
TGTGCCAGTAGTGCTCGGGCTGAATCCTACGAGCAGTACTTC
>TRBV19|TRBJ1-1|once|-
CASSTWTVNTEAFF
TGTGCCAGTAGTACTTGGACAGTGAACACTGAAGCTTTCTTT